This TCR beta chain was captured by sequencing in a study of OX40 agonist ivuxolimab in advanced cancers. Germline assignment: CDR1 SGDLS and CDR2 YYNGEE. V lost 0 bases, J lost 4 bases, and 13 bases lay in between. The CDR3 has 15 amino acids. Produced via immunoSEQ multiplex PCR; TCRdb's table is partial and in-frame only. The sample records approximately 65,000 clones, 89% being singletons. The rearrangement joins TRBV9 to TRBJ1-2; TRBD1 might be the D (6 bases). This receptor was identified in an adult with an advanced solid tumor such as melanoma, head and neck, liver or kidney cancer. The specimen was CD4+ or CD8+ T cells sorted from blood, collected in a trial of the OX40 agonist ivuxolimab. The DNA for the CDR3 is TGTGCCAGCAGCGTAGATCAGAGGACAGTCTATGGCTACACCTTC. Protein: CASSVDQRTVYGYTF.